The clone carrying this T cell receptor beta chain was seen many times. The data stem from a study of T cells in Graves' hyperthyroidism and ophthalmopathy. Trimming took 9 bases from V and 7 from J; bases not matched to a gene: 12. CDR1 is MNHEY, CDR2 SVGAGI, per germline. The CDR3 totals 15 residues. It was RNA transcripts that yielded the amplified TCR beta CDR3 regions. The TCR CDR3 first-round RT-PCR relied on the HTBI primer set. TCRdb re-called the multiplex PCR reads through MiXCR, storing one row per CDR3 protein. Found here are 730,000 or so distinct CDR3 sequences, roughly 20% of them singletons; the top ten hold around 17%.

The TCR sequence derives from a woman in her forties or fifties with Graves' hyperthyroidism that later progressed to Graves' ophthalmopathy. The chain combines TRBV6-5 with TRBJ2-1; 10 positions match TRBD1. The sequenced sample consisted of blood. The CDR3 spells CASSTGTGDWNEQFF. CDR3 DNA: TGTGCCAGTTCGACCGGGACAGGGGATTGGAATGAGCAGTTCTTC.